This T cell receptor beta chain originates from a study of blood T cell repertoires in COVID-19 (dated by TCRdb to the early 2020s). About the investigation overall: Samples covering the acute and convalescent phases of COVID-19 were provided by collaborators in the United States, Italy and Spain. Samples came from the ongoing ImmuneRACE study (first 160 participants) plus 1,254 subjects from 6 global collaborators. The dataset comprised deeply sampled blood TCRbeta repertoires from subjects exposed to, actively infected with, or recovered from COVID-19. Where HLA class I and class II types were available, the types were taken from metadata supplied by the sample provider, not from assay-based typing. The prospective study material was composed of cDNA or gDNA derived from T cells, B-cell-depleted T cells, or PBMCs. The repertoires were released in a freely available public database meant as a resource for research on the immune response to SARS-CoV-2. Nearly every sample came with metadata listing a de-identified subject ID, COVID-19 status, age in years and sex. Broader findings and caveats from the paper: The amount of clinical and demographic metadata varied by source and participant and was provided uncurated.

Concerning this clone: This receptor's antigen is unknown. No clone much larger than this one lies a single base away; base qualities are absent.

TCRbeta CDR3 regions were amplified from genomic DNA using the immunoSEQ Assay, a bias-controlled multiplex PCR. The authors processed their data as follows. Within the assay, amplification of reference gene primers was used to estimate how many nucleated cells each sample contained. Sequence reads were collapsed and filtered to measure the absolute abundance of every unique TCRbeta CDR3 rearrangement. For each sample, productive Simpson clonality was calculated as the square root of Simpson's diversity index across productive rearrangements. TCRdb mirrors the immuneACCESS table, restricted to in-frame sequences. Some clones are absent from its copies; in checked studies, under half trace to an unresolved V gene, and the reason for the others is unknown. That table gives V, J and clone size, and the DNA gave D and trimming. Here the sample has about 120,000 clones; about 86% occur a single time. The top ten constitute 5.5% to 6.5% of the sample.

Whole blood was collected in K2EDTA tubes by collaborating institutions according to the institutions' own protocols. For TCRbeta analysis, collaborator samples were shipped as frozen whole blood, as isolated PBMCs, or as DNA extracted from either sample type. The germline V gene yields SGHRS for CDR1 and YFSETQ for CDR2. Reading from cysteine to phenylalanine, the CDR3 counts 16 amino acids. The only DNA kept is the CDR3, 48 bases in frame from the first base. V loses 2 bases, J loses 6 bases, and the germline ends lie 21 bases apart. This chain is built from TRBV5-1 and TRBJ2-7, and the D gene may be TRBD1, 5 bases matching. The sequence was obtained from a man older than 75 with active or convalescent COVID-19. The sequencing input was peripheral blood. Here the CDR3 is given as CASSFIAGRQGAEQYF. At the DNA level, the sequence is TGCGCCAGCAGCTTTATTGCCGGGCGGCAAGGGGCCGAGCAGTACTTC.